The 25 T cell receptor beta chains in this list originate from one sample, sequenced in a study of shared clonotypes between healthy human individuals. TCRdb's table, derived via immunoSEQ multiplex PCR, lists solely in-frame clones and lacks some. The sample includes more than 2 million clones, 95% seen only once; the top ten take more than 0.1%. Material for sequencing was naive CD4+ T cells sorted from blood. Regarding subset: CD45RA+ positively selected. All receptors come from a man younger than 35 in good health.

V and J are TRBV4-1 and TRBJ2-5, with TRBD1 matching over 8 bases. This CDR3 contains 16 residues. Germline CDR1 and CDR2: MGHRA and YSYEKL. V was clipped by 1 base and J by 6 bases; unmatched bases: 10. The DNA for the CDR3 is TGCGCCAGCAGCCAAGGGGAGACAGGGGCGACAAAGACCCAGTACTTC. Translating it yields CASSQGETGATKTQYF.

This clone appeared once. The chain has TRBV9 and TRBJ2-2; possibly TRBD1 for D (5 bases). The V end was cut by 6 bases, the J end by 3 bases, with 12 bases between. This CDR3 is 14 amino acids long. Germline V gives CDR1 SGDLS, CDR2 YYNGEE. The CDR3 region is CASKRGFDTGELFF. In DNA, the CDR3 is TGTGCCAGCAAAAGGGGTTTTGACACCGGGGAGCTGTTTTTT.

The CDR3 nucleotides read TGTGCCAGCAGCCCCGGGACTAGCGGGAGCCAGCAGTACTTC. Protein sequence: CASSPGTSGSQQYF. The chain is built from TRBV6-6 and TRBJ2-7, with 14 positions matching TRBD2. CDR1 and CDR2 (germline): MNHNY, SVGAGI (reference sequence). V shed 6 bases and J 8 bases; nucleotides not matched to a gene: 6. This CDR3 spans 14 amino acids.

Comments on this clone: The sample holds other DNA sequences that translate to the same CDR3. CDR3 sequence reads: CAWSSGKSNQPQHF. DNA of the CDR3: TGTGCCTGGAGTTCAGGGAAGAGCAATCAGCCCCAGCATTTT. The genes are TRBV30 and TRBJ1-5, with D perhaps TRBD1 (5 bases). CDR1 is GTSNPN, CDR2 SVGIG, per germline (reference sequence). Trimming took off 2 bases at V and 1 base at J, with 9 bases between the two ends. The CDR3 has 14 residues.

A remark on this clone: Other DNA sequences within the sample encode an identical CDR3. The chain employs TRBV5-1 and TRBJ1-5; D unclear. Looked up from germline, CDR1 is SGHRS and CDR2 is YFSETQ. The CDR3 consists of 15 residues. Trimming left V 0 bases short and J 3 bases short, with 10 bases between. The CDR3 spells CASSLGTGNNQPQHF. The CDR3 DNA sequence: TGCGCCAGCAGCTTGGGTACTGGGAACAATCAGCCCCAGCATTTT.

The chain is built from TRBV18 and TRBJ1-1; the D gene is possibly TRBD1 (5 bases). Germline CDR1 KGHSH, CDR2 LQKENI. The CDR3 runs 17 residues. Trimming removed 1 base at V and 4 bases at J, with 19 bases between. CDR3 bases: TGTGCCAGCTCACCACTGCAGGGTATAGGAGGTAGCACTGAAGCTTTCTTT. It translates to CASSPLQGIGGSTEAFF.

The rearrangement uses TRBV4-1 and TRBJ1-1; D is ambiguous. This CDR3 region has 13 residues. The V gene's germline CDR1 is MGHRA and CDR2 YSYEKL. Trimming pared 0 bases from V and 5 bases from J, leaving 7 bases between. CDR3 in amino acids: CASSQDRETEAFF. In nucleotides, the CDR3 is TGCGCCAGCAGCCAAGACCGGGAGACTGAAGCTTTCTTT.

The CDR3 region is CASSTGTSAYEQYF. The CDR3 DNA reads TGCGCCAGCAGCACAGGGACATCCGCCTACGAGCAGTACTTC. This chain joins TRBV5-1 and TRBJ2-7; TRBD1 might be the D (6 bases). V was cut by 4 bases and J by 2 bases, with 13 bases left in between. The CDR3 runs 14 residues. Germline CDR1 is SGHRS and CDR2 is YFSETQ.

The chain couples TRBV18 to TRBJ2-7, with D tentatively TRBD1 (6 bases). V lost 0 bases and J 5 bases, leaving 17 bases between the germline ends. The CDR3 contains 16 residues. Germline CDR1 KGHSH, CDR2 LQKENI. The CDR3 DNA is TGTGCCAGCTCACCACCCCGGCAGGGGCGAATAAACGAGCAGTACTTC. Amino acid sequence: CASSPPRQGRINEQYF.

J is TRBJ2-6 and V is TRBV7-3; the D is unclear. This CDR3 comprises 15 residues. Trimming left V 1 base short and J 0 bases short, with 4 bases between. CDR1 and CDR2 (germline): SGHTA, FQGTGA. As DNA, the CDR3 is TGTGCCAGCAGCTTAAGCGACTCTGGGGCCAACGTCCTGACTTTC. As protein: CASSLSDSGANVLTF. Full variable domain (outside the CDR3, taken from reference TRBV7-3 and TRBJ2-6): GAGVSQTPSNKVTEKGKYVELRCDPISGHTALYWYRQSLGQGPEFLIYFQGTGAADDSGLPNDRFFAVRPEGSVSTLKIQRTERGDSAVYLCASSLSDSGANVLTFGAGSRLTVL.

On this clone itself: Other DNA sequences from this sample encode an identical CDR3 as well. This rearrangement joins TRBV28 to TRBJ1-2; TRBD1 matches at 8 bases. The CDR3 runs 15 residues. With 3 bases clipped from V and 3 bases from J, the junction kept 6 bases outside the gene matches. The V gene's germline CDR1 is MDHEN and CDR2 SYDVKM. The CDR3 region is CASSLSGTGDYGYTF. Here the CDR3 DNA reads TGTGCCAGCAGTTTGTCCGGGACAGGCGACTATGGCTACACCTTC.

The chain has TRBV2 and TRBJ2-1; 9 nucleotides agree with TRBD1. There are 15 residues in the CDR3. V was pared by 7 bases and J by 4 bases, with 8 bases of the junction left unmatched. The germline V gene encodes CDR1 SNHLY and CDR2 FYNNEI. The CDR3: CASKVGTGIYNEQFF. Written as DNA, the CDR3 is TGTGCCAGCAAAGTAGGGACAGGGATTTACAATGAGCAGTTCTTC.

The chain combines TRBV6-5 with TRBJ1-2; 10 bases match TRBD1. The CDR3 contains 13 residues. With 6 bases clipped from V and 7 bases from J, the junction kept 5 bases outside the gene matches. Germline V gives CDR1 MNHEY, CDR2 SVGAGI. Here the CDR3 DNA reads TGTGCCAGCAGCCGACAGGGGGCAGGTGGCTACACCTTC. This sequence encodes CASSRQGAGGYTF.

J is TRBJ1-3 and V is TRBV18; D unresolved. Germline lookup yields CDR1 KGHSH and CDR2 LQKENI. This CDR3 is 13 amino acids long. The V end was cut by 3 bases, the J end by 4 bases, with 7 bases between. In nucleotides, the CDR3 is TGTGCCAGCTCACCGGCACAAGGAAACACCATATATTTT. Translation: CASSPAQGNTIYF.

The chain combines TRBV18 with TRBJ2-7, with 10 bases identical to TRBD1. The J segment lost 0 bases and the V segment lost 1 base, leaving 3 bases of the junction unmatched. Germline CDR1 is KGHSH and CDR2 is LQKENI. The CDR3 is made up of 16 amino acids. CDR3 region: CASSPRDRGSSYEQYF. CDR3 in DNA: TGTGCCAGCTCACCACGGGACAGGGGCAGCTCCTACGAGCAGTACTTC.

The chain links TRBV20-1 to TRBJ1-4; D is undetermined. The germline CDR1 and CDR2 sequences are DFQATT and SNEGSKA (reference sequence). V dropped 5 bases and J dropped 7 bases, with 8 bases sitting between them. This CDR3 is built from 11 residues. The CDR3 DNA reads as TGCAGTGCTGTTTTCCGTGAAAAACTGTTTTTT. Protein: CSAVFREKLFF.

The chain links TRBV6-6 to TRBJ2-1, with a weak D call TRBD1 (5 bases). Looked up from germline, CDR1 is MNHNY and CDR2 is SVGAGI (reference sequence). The CDR3 is made up of 12 amino acids. Trimming took off 3 bases at V and 8 bases at J, with 8 bases between the two ends. The CDR3 nucleotides are TGTGCCAGCAGTTATTGGGGCTATGAGCAGTTCTTC. Amino acids: CASSYWGYEQFF.

This clone was picked up a small number of times. This sample also contains other DNA sequences that code for the same CDR3. This chain joins TRBV2 and TRBJ1-1; 8 bases line up with TRBD1. Trimming removed 4 bases from V and 1 base from J; junction bases left unmatched: 2. The CDR3 extends over 14 amino acids. Germline V CDR1 and CDR2: SNHLY, FYNNEI. The DNA of the CDR3 is TGTGCCAGCAGTGGAGACAGGGGGAACACTGAAGCTTTCTTT. This translates into CASSGDRGNTEAFF.

The chain employs TRBV7-2 and TRBJ2-7; 11 bases line up with TRBD2. The trim removed 6 bases at V and 2 bases at J, leaving 3 bases unmatched. The germline CDR1 and CDR2 sequences are SGHTA and FQGNSA. CDR3 length: 14 amino acids. CDR3 residues: CASSTTSGAYEQYF. The CDR3 coding sequence is TGTGCCAGCAGTACGACTAGCGGGGCCTACGAGCAGTACTTC.

The genes are TRBV12-5 and TRBJ2-4; no firm D call. This CDR3 region has 17 residues. V lost 6 bases and J 1 base, leaving 19 bases between the germline ends. Germline V gene data show CDR1 as LGHNT and CDR2 as FRNRAP. CDR3 protein: CASGMDGSGEAKNIQYF. The CDR3 nucleotides read TGTGCTAGTGGCATGGATGGCAGTGGCGAGGCCAAAAACATTCAGTACTTC.

The V call is TRBV30, the J call TRBJ2-7; TRBD2 matches at 8 bases. The CDR3 covers 13 residues. Germline values: CDR1 GTSNPN, CDR2 SVGIG (reference sequence). J gave up 4 bases and V 2 bases, and 4 bases lay outside the gene matches. CDR3 loop: CAWSSGGRYEQYF. The DNA for the CDR3 is TGTGCCTGGAGTTCGGGAGGGAGGTACGAGCAGTACTTC.

This chain uses TRBV18 with TRBJ1-5; D gene uncertain. V dropped 4 bases and J dropped 4 bases, with 8 bases sitting between them. Germline CDR1 KGHSH, CDR2 LQKENI. The CDR3 has 13 amino acids. CDR3 coding DNA: TGTGCCAGCTCACAGTCAGAGAATCAGCCCCAGCATTTT. Translated: CASSQSENQPQHF.

This chain connects TRBV25-1 to TRBJ2-2; 9 bases align to TRBD1. V shed 6 bases and J 7 bases; nucleotides not matched to a gene: 15. Germline V lookup: CDR1 MGHDK, CDR2 SYGVNS. The CDR3 extends over 17 amino acids. The CDR3 loop is CASSTLPGTGRIGELFF. CDR3 coding DNA: TGTGCCAGCAGCACTCTACCCGGGACAGGGAGGATCGGGGAGCTGTTTTTT.

The rearrangement uses TRBV6-4 and TRBJ1-3; D unresolved. Germline lookup yields CDR1 MRHNA and CDR2 SNTAGT. V lost 0 bases and J lost 0, with 9 bases in between. CDR3 length: 16 amino acids. CDR3 residues: CASSDSFNSSGNTIYF. As DNA, the CDR3 is TGTGCCAGCAGTGACTCGTTCAACAGCTCTGGAAACACCATATATTTT.

This clone was observed a handful of times. The chain joins TRBV6-5 to TRBJ1-5, with 8 bases that match TRBD1. The CDR3 extends over 13 amino acids. V was pared by 6 bases and J by 5 bases, with 3 bases of the junction left unmatched. Per germline, CDR1 MNHEY and CDR2 SVGAGI. The CDR3 loop is CASRSTGDQPQHF. DNA of the CDR3: TGTGCCAGCAGATCGACAGGGGATCAGCCCCAGCATTTT.